These T cell receptor beta chains were read from a single sample in a study of blood T cell repertoires in COVID-19. Sequenced by immunoSEQ multiplex PCR; TCRdb stores in-frame clones only, minus some. Of tens of thousands of clones detected, 90% to 95% appear once; the ten largest clones hold 1.9%. Sequencing input: peripheral blood. The receptor source for this set is a woman in her forties or fifties in a cohort sampled during active COVID-19. Both conserved end residues are part of each CDR3. The D gene is left open where the match is weak. Some rows have no size entry. The others give once, few or many, or a class for an expanded clone.

TRBJ2-2,TRBV5-1,TRBD1,.,TGCGCCAGCAGCTTGTATTCGGGACAGATCAACACCGGGGAGCTGTTTTTT,CASSLYSGQINTGELFF
TRBJ2-7,TRBV5-1,TRBD1,.,TGCGCCAGCAGCTCTATGACAGGGGACTACGAGCAGTACTTC,CASSSMTGDYEQYF
TRBJ1-2,TRBV7-9,TRBD1,.,TGTGCCAGCAGCCCCGCGTCAGGGGGCATCGGTGCTAACTATGGCTACACCTTC,CASSPASGGIGANYGYTF
TRBJ2-5,TRBV28,TRBD1,once,TGTGCCAGCAGTTTGGGGGCAGGGGGCGAGGAGACCCAGTACTTC,CASSLGAGGEETQYF
TRBJ2-2,TRBV24-1,.,.,TGTGCCACCAGTGATCTTCGTGGCCCTAACACCGGGGAGCTGTTTTTT,CATSDLRGPNTGELFF
TRBJ2-7,TRBV5-4,TRBD2,.,TGTGCCAGCAGCCCACGGGGGGGCCTTTCAAGCTCCTACGAGCAGTACTTC,CASSPRGGLSSSYEQYF
TRBJ2-3,TRBV5-6,TRBD2,.,TGTGCCAGCAGCACCCTGACTAGCGGGATCGGAGATACGCAGTATTTT,CASSTLTSGIGDTQYF
TRBJ1-3,TRBV12-5,.,.,TGTGCTAGTGGTCCCTCCTCTTTCTCTGGAAACACCATATATTTT,CASGPSSFSGNTIYF
TRBJ2-2,TRBV7-8,.,once,TGTGCCAGCAGCTTAGTATGGCAGGGGTCCACCGGGGAGCTGTTTTTT,CASSLVWQGSTGELFF
TRBJ2-1,TRBV19,TRBD2,.,TGTGCCAGTAGTTTACTAGCGGGGCGATACAATGAGCAGTTCTTC,CASSLLAGRYNEQFF
TRBJ1-2,TRBV6-5,.,.,TGTGCCAGCTTTGCGGGGTCAAGTGGCTACACCTTC,CASFAGSSGYTF
TRBJ2-7,TRBV10-2,.,.,TGCGCCAGCAGCCAATGGGACAAAACCTACGAGCAGTACTTC,CASSQWDKTYEQYF
TRBJ2-5,TRBV14,TRBD2,.,TGTGCCAGCAGCCAAGTTCACCTAGCGGGAGGCGGGGAAGAGACCCAGTACTTC,CASSQVHLAGGGEETQYF
TRBJ1-4,TRBV5-1,.,once,TGCGCCAGCAGCGCCGCCCTGGCTGAAAAACTGTTTTTT,CASSAALAEKLFF
TRBJ2-5,TRBV6-2/TRBV6-3,.,.,TGTGCCAGCAGTTATCGTAACAGTGGAGAGACCCAGTACTTC,CASSYRNSGETQYF
TRBJ2-3,TRBV7-9,.,.,TGTGCCAGCAGCTTTTACCGGACACGGGGCACAGATACGCAGTATTTT,CASSFYRTRGTDTQYF
TRBJ2-7,TRBV7-9,TRBD2,.,TGTGCCAGCAGCTTACCTAGCGGGAGTTACGAGCAGTACTTC,CASSLPSGSYEQYF
TRBJ2-7,TRBV6-2/TRBV6-3,TRBD2,.,TGTGCCAGCAGTTATAGCGGGAGCCTCCTTAGTCCCCATACCTACGAGCAGTACTTC,CASSYSGSLLSPHTYEQYF
TRBJ2-1,TRBV12-5,TRBD2,.,TGTGCTAGTGGTAGCCCGGGGGGCTCCTACAATGAGCAGTTCTTC,CASGSPGGSYNEQFF
TRBJ2-7,TRBV5-1,TRBD2,once,TGCGCCAGCAGATTGGCCCCAGCGGGAGAGTATGACGAGCAGTACTTC,CASRLAPAGEYDEQYF
TRBJ2-1,TRBV18,TRBD2,.,TGTGCCAGCTCATCGGGACTAGCGGGAGGTGAGCAGTTCTTC,CASSSGLAGGEQFF
TRBJ1-3,TRBV28,TRBD1,.,TGTGCCAGCGGGACAGGGGCCGGAAACACCATATATTTT,CASGTGAGNTIYF
TRBJ1-1,TRBV18,.,.,TGTGCCAGCTCACAGCTTAGGGGGAACACTGAAGCTTTCTTT,CASSQLRGNTEAFF
TRBJ1-4,TRBV7-9,.,.,TGTGCCAGCAGCCGCCTGACTCACAGGACAACTGAAAAACTGTTTTTT,CASSRLTHRTTEKLFF
TRBJ2-3,TRBV7-3,TRBD1,.,TGTGCCAGCAGGATGACAGGGGGAGATACGCAGTATTTT,CASRMTGGDTQYF
TRBJ2-7,TRBV6-5,TRBD1,.,TGTGCCAGCAGTACCCGACAGGGGAGCTACGAGCAGTACTTC,CASSTRQGSYEQYF
TRBJ1-2,TRBV3-1/TRBV3-2,.,.,TGTGCCAGCAGCCAAGTCCGGGGGTGGCAGGATGGCTACACCTTC,CASSQVRGWQDGYTF
TRBJ1-5,TRBV6-5,TRBD1,once,TGTGCCAGCAGTTACTCTTCCAGGGGGAATCAGCCCCAGCATTTT,CASSYSSRGNQPQHF
TRBJ1-5,TRBV10-2,.,.,TGCGCCAGCAGTGAGTACAGGTATGGACAGCCCCAGCATTTT,CASSEYRYGQPQHF
TRBJ2-1,TRBV29-1,TRBD2,few,TGCAGCGCTGGAAGGACTAGCGGGACGGGGGGTGAGCAGTTCTTC,CSAGRTSGTGGEQFF
TRBJ2-5,TRBV5-4,.,.,TGTGCCAGCAGCTTGCGCGGGGTCCCGGAGACCCAGTACTTC,CASSLRGVPETQYF
TRBJ2-7,TRBV11-1,.,.,TGTGCCAGCAGAACACAGGGAGCCCCCTACGAGCAGTACTTC,CASRTQGAPYEQYF